This T cell receptor (beta chain) was captured by sequencing in a study of post-analysis software for immune sequencing data. The TCR beta cDNA libraries contained unique molecular identifiers. TCRdb reprocessed the PCR reads with MiXCR, giving one entry per CDR3 protein. The repertoire holds around 770,000 distinct CDR3 sequences, about 45% seen once, with just under 5% in the top ten. Concerning this clonotype itself: The antigen is undetermined.

Study findings and constraints: Compared with controls, patients had more of five TRBV segments, including TRBV5-6, TRBV5-1 and TRBV20-1. A significant reduction in normalized Chao1 diversity was observed in multiple sclerosis patients versus controls.

Trimming cost V 4 bases and J 8 bases, with 21 bases left between them. Germline assignment: CDR1 SGHTA and CDR2 FQGNSA. The CDR3 totals 16 residues. The V and J genes are TRBV7-2 and TRBJ2-1; D is perhaps TRBD1 or TRBD2 (8 bases each). The sample was blood. The receptor's source is a girl aged 10-17 years with multiple sclerosis. CDR3 DNA: TGTGCCAGCAGCTCTGACAGGGGACTAGTTGAAGATGAGCAGTTCTTC. Translated, it gives CASSSDRGLVEDEQFF.